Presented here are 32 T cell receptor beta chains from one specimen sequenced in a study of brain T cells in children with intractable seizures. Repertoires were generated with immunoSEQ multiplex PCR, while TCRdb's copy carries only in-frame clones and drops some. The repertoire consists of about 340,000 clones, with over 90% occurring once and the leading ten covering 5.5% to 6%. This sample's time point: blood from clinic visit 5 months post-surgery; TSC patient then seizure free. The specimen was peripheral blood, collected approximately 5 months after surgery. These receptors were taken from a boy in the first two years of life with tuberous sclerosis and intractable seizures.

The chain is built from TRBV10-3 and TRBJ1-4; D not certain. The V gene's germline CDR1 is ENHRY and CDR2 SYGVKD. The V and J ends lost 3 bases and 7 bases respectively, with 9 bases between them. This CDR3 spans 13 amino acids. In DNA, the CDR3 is TGTGCCATCAGTGATCGGGTTAGTGAAAAACTGTTTTTT. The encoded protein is CAISDRVSEKLFF.

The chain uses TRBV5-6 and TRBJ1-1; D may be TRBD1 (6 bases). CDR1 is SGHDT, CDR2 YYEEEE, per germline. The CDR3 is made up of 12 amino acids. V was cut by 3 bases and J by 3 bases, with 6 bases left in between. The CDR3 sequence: CASSSGDTEAFF. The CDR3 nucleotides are TGTGCCAGCAGCTCAGGGGACACTGAAGCTTTCTTT.

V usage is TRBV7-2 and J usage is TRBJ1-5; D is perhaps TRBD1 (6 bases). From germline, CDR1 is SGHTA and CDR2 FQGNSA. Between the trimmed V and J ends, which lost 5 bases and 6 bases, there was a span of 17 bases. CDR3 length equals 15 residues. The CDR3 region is CASSGRGGSGQPQHF. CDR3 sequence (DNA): TGTGCCAGCAGCGGGCGAGGGGGTTCGGGTCAGCCCCAGCATTTT.

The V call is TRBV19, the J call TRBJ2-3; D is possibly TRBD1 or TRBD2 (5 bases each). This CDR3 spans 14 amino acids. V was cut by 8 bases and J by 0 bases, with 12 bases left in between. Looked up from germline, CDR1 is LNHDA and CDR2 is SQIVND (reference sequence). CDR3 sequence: CASSRDLSTDTQYF. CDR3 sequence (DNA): TGTGCCAGTTCTAGGGACCTTAGCACAGATACGCAGTATTTT.

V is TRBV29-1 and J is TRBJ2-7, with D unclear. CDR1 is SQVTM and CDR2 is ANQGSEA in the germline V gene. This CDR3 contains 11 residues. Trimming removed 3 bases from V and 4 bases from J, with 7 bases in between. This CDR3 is CSVDGEYEQYF. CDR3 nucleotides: TGCAGCGTTGATGGGGAATACGAGCAGTACTTC.

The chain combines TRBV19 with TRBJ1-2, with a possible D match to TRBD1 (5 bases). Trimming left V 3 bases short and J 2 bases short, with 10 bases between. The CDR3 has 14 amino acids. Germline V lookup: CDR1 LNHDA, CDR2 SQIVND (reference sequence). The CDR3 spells CASSIPQGNYGYTF. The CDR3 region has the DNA TGTGCCAGTAGTATTCCCCAGGGAAACTATGGCTACACCTTC.

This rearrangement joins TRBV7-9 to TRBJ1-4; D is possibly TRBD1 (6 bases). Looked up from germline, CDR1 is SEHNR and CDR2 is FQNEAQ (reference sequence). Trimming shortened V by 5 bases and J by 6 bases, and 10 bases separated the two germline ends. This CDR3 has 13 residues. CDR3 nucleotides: TGTGCCAGCAGCCTCAGACAGGATGAAAAACTGTTTTTT. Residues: CASSLRQDEKLFF.

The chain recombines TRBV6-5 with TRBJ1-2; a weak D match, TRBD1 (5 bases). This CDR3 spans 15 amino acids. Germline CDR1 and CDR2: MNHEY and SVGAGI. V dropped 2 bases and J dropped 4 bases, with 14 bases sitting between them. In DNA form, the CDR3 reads TGTGCCAGCAGTTACGGCCCCCGGGGACGCTATGGCTACACCTTC. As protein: CASSYGPRGRYGYTF.

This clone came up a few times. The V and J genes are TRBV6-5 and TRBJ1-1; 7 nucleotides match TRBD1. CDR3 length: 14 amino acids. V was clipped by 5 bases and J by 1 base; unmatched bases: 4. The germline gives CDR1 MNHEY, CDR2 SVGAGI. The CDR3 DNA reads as TGTGCCAGCAGTAAGGGGACAGCGAACACTGAAGCTTTCTTT. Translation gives CASSKGTANTEAFF.

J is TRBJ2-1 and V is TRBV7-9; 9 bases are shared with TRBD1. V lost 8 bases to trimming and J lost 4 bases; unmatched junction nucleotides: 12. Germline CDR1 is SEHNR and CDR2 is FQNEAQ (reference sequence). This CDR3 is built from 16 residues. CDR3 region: CASSTGGGQGYNEQFF. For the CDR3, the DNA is TGTGCCAGCTCGACCGGAGGGGGACAGGGATACAATGAGCAGTTCTTC.

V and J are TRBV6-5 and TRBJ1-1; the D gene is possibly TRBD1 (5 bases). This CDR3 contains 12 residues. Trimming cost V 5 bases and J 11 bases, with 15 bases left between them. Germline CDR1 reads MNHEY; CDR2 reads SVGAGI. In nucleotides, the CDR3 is TGTGCCAGCAGTCACCCGTGGTGGGGGGCTTTCTTT. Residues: CASSHPWWGAFF.

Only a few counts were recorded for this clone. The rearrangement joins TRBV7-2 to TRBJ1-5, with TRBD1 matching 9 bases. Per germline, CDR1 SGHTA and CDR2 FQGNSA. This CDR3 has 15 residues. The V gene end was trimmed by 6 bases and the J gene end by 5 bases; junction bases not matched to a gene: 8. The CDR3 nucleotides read TGTGCCAGCAGGACAGGGGGGACAGCAGATCAGCCCCAGCATTTT. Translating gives CASRTGGTADQPQHF.

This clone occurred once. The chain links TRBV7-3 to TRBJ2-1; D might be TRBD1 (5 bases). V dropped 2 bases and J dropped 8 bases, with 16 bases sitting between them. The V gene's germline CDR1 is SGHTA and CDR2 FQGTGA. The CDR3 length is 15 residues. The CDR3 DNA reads TGTGCCAGCAGCTTATCAAGGGGCCCGTCGGATGAGCAGTTCTTC. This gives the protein CASSLSRGPSDEQFF. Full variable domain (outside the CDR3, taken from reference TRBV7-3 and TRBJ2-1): GAGVSQTPSNKVTEKGKYVELRCDPISGHTALYWYRQSLGQGPEFLIYFQGTGAADDSGLPNDRFFAVRPEGSVSTLKIQRTERGDSAVYLCASSLSRGPSDEQFFGPGTRLTVL.

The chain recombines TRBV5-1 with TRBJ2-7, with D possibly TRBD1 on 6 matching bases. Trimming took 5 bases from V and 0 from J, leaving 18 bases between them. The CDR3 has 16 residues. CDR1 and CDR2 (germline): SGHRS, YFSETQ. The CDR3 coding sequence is TGCGCCAGCAGGTCATGGCCACAGGGCCCCTCCTACGAGCAGTACTTC. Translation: CASRSWPQGPSYEQYF.

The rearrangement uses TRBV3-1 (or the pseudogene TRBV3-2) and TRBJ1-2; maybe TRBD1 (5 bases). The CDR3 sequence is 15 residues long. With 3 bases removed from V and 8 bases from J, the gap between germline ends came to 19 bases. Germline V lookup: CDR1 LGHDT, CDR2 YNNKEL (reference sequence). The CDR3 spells CASSHAMGPMGGYTF. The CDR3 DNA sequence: TGTGCCAGCAGCCACGCCATGGGGCCCATGGGAGGCTACACCTTC.

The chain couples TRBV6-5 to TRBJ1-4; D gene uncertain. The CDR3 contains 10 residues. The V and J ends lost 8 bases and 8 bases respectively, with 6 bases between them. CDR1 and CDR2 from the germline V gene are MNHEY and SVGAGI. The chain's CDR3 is CASAGEKLFF. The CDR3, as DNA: TGTGCCAGCGCCGGGGAAAAACTGTTTTTT.

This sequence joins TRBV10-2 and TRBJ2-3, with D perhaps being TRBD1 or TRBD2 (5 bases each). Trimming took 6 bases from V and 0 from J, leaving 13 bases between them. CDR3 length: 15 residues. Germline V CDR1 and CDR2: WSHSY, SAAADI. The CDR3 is CASRSGTLSTDTQYF. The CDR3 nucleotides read TGCGCCAGCAGGTCCGGGACCCTGAGCACAGATACGCAGTATTTT.

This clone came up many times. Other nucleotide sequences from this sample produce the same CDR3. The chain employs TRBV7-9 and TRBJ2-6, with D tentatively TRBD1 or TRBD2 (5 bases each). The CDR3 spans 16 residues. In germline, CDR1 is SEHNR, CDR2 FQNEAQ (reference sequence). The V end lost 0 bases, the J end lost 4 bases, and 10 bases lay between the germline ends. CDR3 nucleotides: TGTGCCAGCAGCTTAGCGCAAGGGACCGGGGCCAACGTCCTGACTTTC. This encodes CASSLAQGTGANVLTF. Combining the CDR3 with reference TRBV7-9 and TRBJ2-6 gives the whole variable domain DTGVSQNPRHKITKRGQNVTFRCDPISEHNRLYWYRQTLGQGPEFLTYFQNEAQLEKSRLLSDRFSAERPKGSFSTLEIQRTEQGDSAMYLCASSLAQGTGANVLTFGAGSRLTVL.

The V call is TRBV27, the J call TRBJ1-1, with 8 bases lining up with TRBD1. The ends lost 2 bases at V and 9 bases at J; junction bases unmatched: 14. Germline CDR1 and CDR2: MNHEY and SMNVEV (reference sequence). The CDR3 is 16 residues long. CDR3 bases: TGTGCCAGCAGTTTAAAGAACCCCAGGGGGCGTTTGAAAGCTTTCTTT. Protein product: CASSLKNPRGRLKAFF.

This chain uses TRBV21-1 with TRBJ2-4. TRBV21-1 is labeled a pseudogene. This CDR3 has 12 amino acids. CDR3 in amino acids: CASSEGADIQYF. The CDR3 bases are TGTGCCAGCAGCGAAGGGGCGGACATTCAGTACTTC.

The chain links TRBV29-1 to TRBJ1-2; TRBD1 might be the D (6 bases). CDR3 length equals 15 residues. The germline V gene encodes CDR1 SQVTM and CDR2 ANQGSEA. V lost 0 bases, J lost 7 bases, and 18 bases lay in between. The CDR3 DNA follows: TGCAGCGTTGAAGAAGATGACAGGTTCAAGAGTGGCTACACCTTC. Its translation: CSVEEDDRFKSGYTF.

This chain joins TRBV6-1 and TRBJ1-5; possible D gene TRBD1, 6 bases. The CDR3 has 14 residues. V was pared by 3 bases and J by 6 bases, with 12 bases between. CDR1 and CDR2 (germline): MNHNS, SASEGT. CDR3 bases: TGTGCCAGCAGTGAGATCGGGGGCCCTCAGCCCCAGCATTTT. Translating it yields CASSEIGGPQPQHF.

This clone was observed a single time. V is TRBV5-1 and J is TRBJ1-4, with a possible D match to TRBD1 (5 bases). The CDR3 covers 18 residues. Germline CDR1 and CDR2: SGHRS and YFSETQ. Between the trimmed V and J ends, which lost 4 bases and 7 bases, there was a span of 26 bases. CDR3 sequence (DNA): TGCGCCAGCAGCGGGGGTATAATAGGGGCGCGAGTAACTGAAAAACTGTTTTTT. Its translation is CASSGGIIGARVTEKLFF.

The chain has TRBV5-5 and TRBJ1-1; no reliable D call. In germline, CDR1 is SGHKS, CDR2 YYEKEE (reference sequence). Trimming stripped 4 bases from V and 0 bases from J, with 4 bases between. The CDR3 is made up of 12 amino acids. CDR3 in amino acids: CASSGMNTEAFF. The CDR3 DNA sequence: TGTGCCAGCAGCGGAATGAACACTGAAGCTTTCTTT. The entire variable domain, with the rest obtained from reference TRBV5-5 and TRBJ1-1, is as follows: DAGVTQSPTHLIKTRGQQVTLRCSPISGHKSVSWYQQVLGQGPQFIFQYYEKEERGRGNFPDRFSARQFPNYSSELNVNALLLGDSALYLCASSGMNTEAFFGQGTRLTVV.

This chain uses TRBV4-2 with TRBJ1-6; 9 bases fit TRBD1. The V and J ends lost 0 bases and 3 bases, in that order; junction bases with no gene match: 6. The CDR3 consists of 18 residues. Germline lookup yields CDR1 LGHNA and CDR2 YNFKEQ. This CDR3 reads CASSQDPPGQGYNSPLHF. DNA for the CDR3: TGTGCCAGCAGCCAAGATCCTCCGGGACAGGGCTATAATTCACCCCTCCACTTT.

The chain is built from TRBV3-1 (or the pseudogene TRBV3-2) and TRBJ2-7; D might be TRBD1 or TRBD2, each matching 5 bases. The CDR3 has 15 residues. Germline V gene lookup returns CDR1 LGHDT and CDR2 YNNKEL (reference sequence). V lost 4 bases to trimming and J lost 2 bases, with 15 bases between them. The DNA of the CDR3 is TGTGCCAGCAGCCCGGGGACCGGAATAACCTACGAGCAGTACTTC. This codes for CASSPGTGITYEQYF.

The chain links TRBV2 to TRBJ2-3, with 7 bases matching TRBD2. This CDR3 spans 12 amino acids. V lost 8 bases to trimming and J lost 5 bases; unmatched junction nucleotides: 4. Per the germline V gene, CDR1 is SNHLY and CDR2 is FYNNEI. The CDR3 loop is CASQSGKDTQYF. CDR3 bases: TGTGCCAGCCAGAGCGGGAAAGATACGCAGTATTTT.

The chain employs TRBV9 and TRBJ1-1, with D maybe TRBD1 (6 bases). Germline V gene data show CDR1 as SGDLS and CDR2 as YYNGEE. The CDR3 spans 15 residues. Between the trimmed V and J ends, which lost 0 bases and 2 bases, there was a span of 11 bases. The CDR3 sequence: CASSVGSGANTEAFF. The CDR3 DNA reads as TGTGCCAGCAGCGTAGGTTCGGGGGCCAACACTGAAGCTTTCTTT.

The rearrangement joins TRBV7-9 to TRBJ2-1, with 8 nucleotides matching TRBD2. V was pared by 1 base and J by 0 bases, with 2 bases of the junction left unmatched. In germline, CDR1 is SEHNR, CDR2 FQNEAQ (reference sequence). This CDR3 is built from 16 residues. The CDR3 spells CASSLGREVSYNEQFF. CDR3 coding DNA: TGTGCCAGCAGCTTAGGGCGGGAGGTCTCCTACAATGAGCAGTTCTTC.

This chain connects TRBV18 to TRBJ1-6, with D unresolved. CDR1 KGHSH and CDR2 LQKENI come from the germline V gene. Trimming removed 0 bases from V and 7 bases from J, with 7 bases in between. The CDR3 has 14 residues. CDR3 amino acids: CASSPPGWNSPLHF. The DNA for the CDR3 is TGTGCCAGCTCACCACCGGGGTGGAATTCACCCCTCCACTTT.

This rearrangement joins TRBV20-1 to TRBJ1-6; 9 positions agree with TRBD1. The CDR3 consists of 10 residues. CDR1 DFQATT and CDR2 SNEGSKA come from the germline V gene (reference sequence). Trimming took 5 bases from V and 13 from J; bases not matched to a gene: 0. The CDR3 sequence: CSAGQGPLHF. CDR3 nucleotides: TGCAGTGCTGGACAGGGGCCCCTCCACTTT.

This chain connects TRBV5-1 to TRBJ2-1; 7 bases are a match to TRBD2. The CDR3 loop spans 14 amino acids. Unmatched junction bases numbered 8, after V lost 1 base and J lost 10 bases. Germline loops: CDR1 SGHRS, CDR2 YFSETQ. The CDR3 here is CASSLPATGGEQFF. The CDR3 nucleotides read TGCGCCAGCAGCTTGCCGGCGACGGGAGGAGAGCAGTTCTTC.